The rows below give T cell receptor beta chains drawn from one sample of a study of cytomegalovirus exposure and HLA in healthy donors. Data came from immunoSEQ multiplex PCR; TCRdb stores just in-frame clones and leaves some out. The sample carries 200,000 to 250,000 clones, just over 75% recorded once. Source material: PBMCs. The receptors derive from a man in his late teens or twenties in good health and CMV-seronegative. Both conserved end residues are part of each CDR3. The order of the fields is clone size, D gene, J gene, V gene, CDR3 protein, CDR3 DNA. The D gene is left open where the match is weak. Clone size appears in some rows only: once, few, many, or a class for an expanded clone.

clone_size: .
d_call: .
j_call: TRBJ1-1
v_call: TRBV19
cdr3_aa: CASPQGGGNTEAFF
cdr3_nt: TGTGCCAGTCCTCAGGGAGGGGGGAACACTGAAGCTTTCTTT

clone_size: once
d_call: TRBD2
j_call: TRBJ2-1
v_call: TRBV6-1
cdr3_aa: CASSERGASGYNEQFF
cdr3_nt: TGTGCCAGCAGTGAAAGGGGAGCTAGCGGCTACAATGAGCAGTTCTTC

clone_size: .
d_call: TRBD1
j_call: TRBJ1-1
v_call: TRBV7-9
cdr3_aa: CASSLGTGYNTEAFF
cdr3_nt: TGTGCCAGCAGCTTAGGGACAGGGTACAACACTGAAGCTTTCTTT

clone_size: .
d_call: TRBD1
j_call: TRBJ2-7
v_call: TRBV28
cdr3_aa: CASTPGGSSYEQYF
cdr3_nt: TGTGCCAGCACCCCAGGGGGTTCCTCCTACGAGCAGTACTTC

clone_size: .
d_call: TRBD2
j_call: TRBJ2-3
v_call: TRBV5-5
cdr3_aa: CASSFRDAVAGGTDTQYF
cdr3_nt: TGTGCCAGCAGCTTCCGGGACGCAGTAGCGGGAGGCACAGATACGCAGTATTTT

clone_size: .
d_call: TRBD1
j_call: TRBJ2-7
v_call: TRBV5-1
cdr3_aa: CASSRTGFNEQYF
cdr3_nt: TGCGCCAGCAGCCGGACAGGGTTCAACGAGCAGTACTTC

clone_size: once
d_call: .
j_call: TRBJ2-1
v_call: TRBV10-3
cdr3_aa: CAISDLNEQFF
cdr3_nt: TGTGCCATCAGTGATTTAAATGAGCAGTTCTTC

clone_size: .
d_call: .
j_call: TRBJ1-1
v_call: TRBV19
cdr3_aa: CASTFAMNTEAFF
cdr3_nt: TGTGCCAGTACCTTTGCGATGAACACTGAAGCTTTCTTT

clone_size: .
d_call: TRBD1
j_call: TRBJ1-2
v_call: TRBV10-2
cdr3_aa: CASSPDRGTYGYTF
cdr3_nt: TGCGCCAGCAGTCCCGACAGGGGGACGTATGGCTACACCTTC

clone_size: .
d_call: .
j_call: TRBJ1-1
v_call: TRBV28
cdr3_aa: CASRMPTVMNTEAFF
cdr3_nt: TGTGCCAGCAGAATGCCCACGGTTATGAACACTGAAGCTTTCTTT

clone_size: few
d_call: TRBD1
j_call: TRBJ2-7
v_call: TRBV5-5
cdr3_aa: CASSPRDRASSYEQYF
cdr3_nt: TGTGCCAGCAGCCCTCGGGACAGGGCCAGCTCCTACGAGCAGTACTTC

clone_size: few
d_call: TRBD1
j_call: TRBJ2-6
v_call: TRBV7-9
cdr3_aa: CASSTLTGTGTSGANVLTF
cdr3_nt: TGTGCCAGCAGCACCCTCACCGGGACAGGGACTTCTGGGGCCAACGTCCTGACTTTC

clone_size: .
d_call: .
j_call: TRBJ1-4
v_call: TRBV19
cdr3_aa: CASRPSGTHGEKLFF
cdr3_nt: TGTGCCAGTAGGCCATCCGGGACACACGGTGAAAAACTGTTTTTT

clone_size: few
d_call: TRBD1
j_call: TRBJ2-7
v_call: TRBV7-2
cdr3_aa: CASSSGTGIGEQYF
cdr3_nt: TGTGCCAGCAGCTCCGGGACAGGGATTGGCGAGCAGTACTTC

clone_size: .
d_call: .
j_call: TRBJ1-1
v_call: TRBV28
cdr3_aa: CASSFLGTNTEAFF
cdr3_nt: TGTGCCAGCAGTTTTCTTGGGACAAACACTGAAGCTTTCTTT

clone_size: .
d_call: TRBD2
j_call: TRBJ2-7
v_call: TRBV19
cdr3_aa: CASRGVDEAGAGYEQYF
cdr3_nt: TGTGCCAGTAGAGGGGTGGATGAAGCGGGAGCGGGTTACGAGCAGTACTTC

clone_size: .
d_call: TRBD1
j_call: TRBJ2-7
v_call: TRBV15
cdr3_aa: CATSRDWGTGGGEQYF
cdr3_nt: TGTGCCACCAGCAGAGACTGGGGGACAGGGGGCGGCGAGCAGTACTTC

clone_size: .
d_call: TRBD2
j_call: TRBJ2-3
v_call: TRBV4-1
cdr3_aa: CASSQGPARELTDTQYF
cdr3_nt: TGCGCCAGCAGCCAAGGTCCGGCGCGGGAGCTCACAGATACGCAGTATTTT

clone_size: .
d_call: TRBD1
j_call: TRBJ1-4
v_call: TRBV6-5
cdr3_aa: CASRKTGTAKKLFF
cdr3_nt: TGTGCCAGCAGAAAGACAGGGACTGCGAAAAAACTGTTTTTT

clone_size: .
d_call: .
j_call: TRBJ1-2
v_call: TRBV14
cdr3_aa: CASSQDGTPKGYGYTF
cdr3_nt: TGTGCCAGCAGCCAAGATGGGACACCAAAGGGCTATGGCTACACCTTC

clone_size: .
d_call: TRBD1
j_call: TRBJ1-1
v_call: TRBV2
cdr3_aa: CATGQGKTEAFF
cdr3_nt: TGTGCCACAGGACAGGGGAAGACTGAAGCTTTCTTT

clone_size: .
d_call: TRBD2
j_call: TRBJ2-7
v_call: TRBV6-1
cdr3_aa: CASSESVAGDRGEQYF
cdr3_nt: TGTGCCAGCAGTGAGTCGGTAGCGGGAGACCGAGGGGAGCAGTACTTC

clone_size: .
d_call: .
j_call: TRBJ2-5
v_call: TRBV4-1
cdr3_aa: CASSLGSNQETQYF
cdr3_nt: TGCGCCAGCAGCCTTGGGAGCAACCAAGAGACCCAGTACTTC

clone_size: once
d_call: .
j_call: TRBJ1-6
v_call: TRBV11-2
cdr3_aa: CASSHTTGTNSPLHF
cdr3_nt: TGTGCCAGCAGCCATACGACAGGCACTAATTCACCCCTCCACTTT

clone_size: .
d_call: .
j_call: TRBJ2-7
v_call: TRBV5-6
cdr3_aa: CASSSFQGLQYF
cdr3_nt: TGTGCCAGCAGCTCTTTCCAGGGGCTACAGTACTTC

clone_size: .
d_call: TRBD2
j_call: TRBJ2-2
v_call: TRBV4-1
cdr3_aa: CASSLTSAGGTGELFF
cdr3_nt: TGCGCCAGCAGCCTCACCTCTGCGGGAGGTACCGGGGAGCTGTTTTTT

clone_size: few
d_call: .
j_call: TRBJ1-3
v_call: TRBV30
cdr3_aa: CAWSLGVSGNTIYF
cdr3_nt: TGTGCCTGGAGTCTCGGGGTCTCTGGAAACACCATATATTTT

clone_size: .
d_call: .
j_call: TRBJ2-7
v_call: TRBV7-8
cdr3_aa: CASSLVSQGNEQYF
cdr3_nt: TGTGCCAGCAGCTTAGTTTCACAGGGTAACGAGCAGTACTTC

clone_size: once
d_call: .
j_call: TRBJ1-2
v_call: TRBV6-5
cdr3_aa: CASSPDRYYGYTF
cdr3_nt: TGTGCCAGCAGTCCCGACAGATACTATGGCTACACCTTC

clone_size: .
d_call: TRBD1
j_call: TRBJ2-3
v_call: TRBV6-1
cdr3_aa: CASRGQAGTDTQYF
cdr3_nt: TGTGCCAGCAGAGGACAGGCGGGCACAGATACGCAGTATTTT

clone_size: .
d_call: .
j_call: TRBJ2-7
v_call: TRBV7-9
cdr3_aa: CASSPLLQGTYEQYF
cdr3_nt: TGTGCCAGCAGCCCACTATTACAGGGAACCTACGAGCAGTACTTC

clone_size: .
d_call: .
j_call: TRBJ1-2
v_call: TRBV6-1
cdr3_aa: CASSPLRGNYGYTF
cdr3_nt: TGTGCCAGCAGCCCTCTAAGGGGGAACTATGGCTACACCTTC